Listed below are T cell receptor beta chains from one sample, sequenced in a study of cytomegalovirus exposure and HLA in healthy donors. Some clones are missing from TCRdb's copy, which holds only in-frame ones; the method was immunoSEQ multiplex PCR. Among some 150,000 clones, 70% to 85% were seen once, and the ten largest hold approximately 1.5%. The sequenced material came from PBMCs. The receptors derive from a man aged 25 to 40 in good health and CMV-seropositive. CDR3s include the opening cysteine and the closing phenylalanine or tryptophan.

v_call cdr3_length cdr3_aa
TRBV11-3 15 CASSLSTGGWYEQYF
TRBV5-6 19 CASSLEGTSGRTSQETQYF
TRBV5-6 17 CASSLGLAILTYNEQFF
TRBV7-2 14 CASSPSGTGDGYTF
TRBV5-4 14 CASSLTSGTDTQYF
TRBV6-5 14 CASTRLGDEDGYTF
TRBV5-5 15 CASSRGLAAYNEQFF
TRBV5-6 16 CASSLTYREGNTEAFF
TRBV5-8 15 CASSTYSGRHQPQHF
TRBV13 14 CASSLSRDSNEQFF
TRBV30 14 CAWSGGQGLEPQHF
TRBV28 14 CASRELSDNSPLHF
TRBV28 15 CASTPIASGQETQYF
TRBV13 17 CASSFPPRSVSGNTIYF
TRBV6-5 12 CASEDGGNEQFF
TRBV4-2 16 CASSQTQGATNEKLFF
TRBV6-1 16 CASREISGTGANVLTF
TRBV9 16 CASSPGTSGSAYEQYF
TRBV11-2 17 CASSPPGVAGLSGEQYF
TRBV10-1 16 CASSHRDRAWNTEAFF
TRBV6-5 14 CASSYRTGGTEAFF
TRBV6-5 14 CASSWREGDTEAFF
TRBV30 13 CAWSGQGGEKLFF
TRBV28 17 CASTPADRVGMNTEAFF
TRBV5-4 15 CASSHPGLHQETQYF
TRBV5-4 16 CASSLRLAGGADTQYF
TRBV29-1 14 CSVEEGTGNNEQFF
TRBV6-4 16 CASSGRDRGGVGEQFF
TRBV19 14 CASSNSQGSQPQHF
TRBV5-4 15 CASSELAVNTGELFF
TRBV19 14 CASSTGLEGYEQYF
TRBV6-1 13 CASSRLVRETQYF
TRBV19 15 CASSQGASPPETQYF
TRBV7-7 17 CASSLGAGGGSSYEQYF
TRBV27 14 CASSSYRDMAEAFF